These 6 T cell receptor beta chains originate from one sample sequenced in a study of blood T cell repertoires in COVID-19. Using immunoSEQ multiplex PCR, the repertoire was profiled, and TCRdb retains in-frame clones only, with some absent. The sample comprises around 260,000 clones, 80% to 90% of which are singletons, and 10% rests with the top ten. Sequencing used peripheral blood. All receptors come from a woman in her 70s with COVID-19, enrolled during active disease.

The rearrangement joins TRBV7-9 to TRBJ2-7, with 8 bases matching TRBD1. The V gene end was trimmed by 5 bases and the J gene end by 6 bases; junction bases not matched to a gene: 12. The germline gives CDR1 SEHNR, CDR2 FQNEAQ (reference sequence). This CDR3 comprises 15 residues. CDR3 region: CASSQPERTGREQYF. The DNA for the CDR3 is TGTGCCAGCAGCCAACCCGAACGGACAGGGCGCGAGCAGTACTTC.

Regarding this clone: An end of the junction differs from the germline gene, which may be a read error. The rearrangement joins TRBV7-2 to TRBJ1-1, with a tentative D call TRBD1 (5 bases). Germline values: CDR1 SGHTA, CDR2 FQGNSA. This CDR3 region has 16 residues. CDR3 amino acids: CASSLAPTVMNIEAFF. The CDR3 region has the DNA TGTGCCAGCAGCTTAGCCCCGACAGTCATGAACATTGAAGCTTTCTTT.

The V call is TRBV19, the J call TRBJ2-4, with D perhaps TRBD2 (5 bases). The length of the CDR3 is 15 residues. V dropped 7 bases and J dropped 0 bases, with 13 bases sitting between them. CDR1 and CDR2 (germline): LNHDA, SQIVND (reference sequence). In DNA form, the CDR3 reads TGTGCCAGTACCCCCTCGGACTTAGCCAAAAACATTCAGTACTTC. Translation: CASTPSDLAKNIQYF.

V and J are TRBV30 and TRBJ1-4; D may be TRBD1 (6 bases). This CDR3 comprises 13 residues. In germline, CDR1 is GTSNPN, CDR2 SVGIG (reference sequence). The chain's CDR3 is CVTHGDNHEKLFF. CDR3 nucleotide sequence: TGTGTAACTCATGGGGACAACCATGAAAAACTGTTTTTT. The full variable domain, in which reference TRBV30 and TRBJ1-4 provide the parts outside the CDR3, is SQTIHQWPATLVQPVGSPLSLECTVEGTSNPNLYWYRQAAGRGLQLLFYSVGIGQISSEVPQNLSASRPQDRQFILSSKKLLLSDSGFYLCVTHGDNHEKLFFGSGTQLSVL.

V usage is TRBV6-4 and J usage is TRBJ1-2; TRBD1 matches at 7 bases. The CDR3 extends over 13 amino acids. Trimming removed 5 bases from V and 7 bases from J; junction bases left unmatched: 7. In germline, CDR1 is MRHNA, CDR2 SNTAGT. CDR3 loop: CASSSRQGVGYTF. The CDR3 region has the DNA TGTGCCAGCAGTTCACGACAGGGCGTTGGCTACACCTTC.

Turning to this clone: One end of the junction varies from germline; a read error may be responsible. This chain uses TRBV29-1 with TRBJ2-3; D is possibly TRBD1 (6 bases). The CDR3 extends over 11 amino acids. Looked up from germline, CDR1 is SQVTM and CDR2 is ANQGSEA. DNA for the CDR3: TGCAGCGTGATGGCAGGGGCTTCCGGGGATTTT. It is translated as CSVMAGASGDF.